This T cell receptor beta chain came from a study of blood T cell repertoires in COVID-19. Study in general: Samples of COVID-19 (acute and convalescent) were obtained from the United States, Italy and Spain. The analysed material was cDNA or gDNA that came from T cells, B-cell-depleted T cells, or PBMCs.

Original methodology: Using reference gene primer amplification, nucleated cell counts were estimated. Sequencing was performed with immunoSEQ multiplex PCR; in TCRdb, only in-frame clones are kept and a portion is missing. Clonal size and the V and J genes are those of that table, whereas D and trimming came from the DNA. The table includes 250,000 to 350,000 clones, approximately 89% detected once. V gave up 6 bases and J gave up 7 bases, with 18 bases separating them. Germline values: CDR1 MNHEY, CDR2 SVGAGI. The CDR3 loop spans 14 amino acids. The sequenced material came from peripheral blood. The origin of this receptor is a woman aged 55-75 years with acute or convalescent COVID-19. The chain employs TRBV6-5 and TRBJ1-1; D perhaps matches TRBD1 (5 bases). CDR3 DNA sequence: TGTGCCAGCAGGTATACGGGGGGTGTCGGTGAAGCTTTCTTT. It encodes CASRYTGGVGEAFF.